This TCR beta chain was found in a study of blood T cell repertoires in COVID-19. Study in general: Spain, Italy and the United States supplied samples that represented acute and convalescent COVID-19. T cells, B-cell-depleted T cells, or PBMCs provided the cDNA or gDNA that served as material.

The CDR3 consists of 16 residues. Germline V gene data show CDR1 as SGHRS and CDR2 as YFSETQ. After removal of 4 bases from V and 2 bases from J, the junction contained 12 bases not matched to a gene. In the original processing: It was from reference gene primer amplification that nucleated cell counts were estimated. Repertoires were generated with immunoSEQ multiplex PCR, while TCRdb's copy carries only in-frame clones and drops some. Clone size and V and J calls were adopted from that table, with D and trimming inferred from the DNA. The table has about 220,000 clones, around 82% seen once. The sequence was collected from a woman aged 80 or older with acute or convalescent COVID-19. The J gene is TRBJ2-7, the V gene TRBV5-1, with 7 bases fitting TRBD2. Sequenced sample: peripheral blood. CDR3 nucleotide sequence: TGCGCCAGCAGCCCCGGGACCCAGAGCGGGGCCTACGAGCAGTACTTC. This codes for CASSPGTQSGAYEQYF.